This TCR beta chain was obtained from a study of T cells after yellow fever vaccination. Study overall: The fractions with low cell numbers were processed using SMART-Seq v4 Ultra Low Input. Findings of the study overall: Only a small proportion of the clonotypes turned up in both the CD4 and the CD8 compartments, likely arising from convergent recombination.

Germline loops: CDR1 LGHNA, CDR2 YSLEER. V lost 3 bases to trimming and J lost 8 bases, with 26 bases between them. The CDR3 has 17 amino acids. A single record per CDR3 protein comes from TCRdb applying MiXCR to the 5' RACE reads. The table records about 580,000 distinct CDR3 sequences, roughly 17% of them present only once. This clonotype has only a few counts. Its matching antigen is unknown. The clonotype comes from a young man who received the YFV17D yellow fever vaccine. The source material was PBMCs, sampled 5 to 6 days after the first yellow fever vaccination. V is TRBV4-3 and J is TRBJ2-7; perhaps D is TRBD1 or TRBD2 (5 bases each). The CDR3 is CASSQFGLPDARGKQYF. The CDR3 coding sequence is TGCGCCAGCAGCCAGTTTGGGCTTCCGGACGCCCGGGGCAAGCAGTACTTC.